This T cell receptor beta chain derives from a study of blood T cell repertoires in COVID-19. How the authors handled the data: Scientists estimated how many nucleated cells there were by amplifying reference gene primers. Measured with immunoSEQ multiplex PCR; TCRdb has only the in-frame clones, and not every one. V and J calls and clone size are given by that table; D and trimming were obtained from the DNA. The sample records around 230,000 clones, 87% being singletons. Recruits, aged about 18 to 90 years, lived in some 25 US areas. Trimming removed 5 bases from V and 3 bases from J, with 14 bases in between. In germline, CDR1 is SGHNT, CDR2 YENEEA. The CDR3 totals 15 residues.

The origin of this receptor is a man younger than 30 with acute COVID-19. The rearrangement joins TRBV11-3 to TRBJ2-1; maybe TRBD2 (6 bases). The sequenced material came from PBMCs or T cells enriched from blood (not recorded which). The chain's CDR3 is CASSALAVYYNEQFF. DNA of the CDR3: TGTGCCAGCAGCGCATTAGCGGTGTACTACAATGAGCAGTTCTTC.